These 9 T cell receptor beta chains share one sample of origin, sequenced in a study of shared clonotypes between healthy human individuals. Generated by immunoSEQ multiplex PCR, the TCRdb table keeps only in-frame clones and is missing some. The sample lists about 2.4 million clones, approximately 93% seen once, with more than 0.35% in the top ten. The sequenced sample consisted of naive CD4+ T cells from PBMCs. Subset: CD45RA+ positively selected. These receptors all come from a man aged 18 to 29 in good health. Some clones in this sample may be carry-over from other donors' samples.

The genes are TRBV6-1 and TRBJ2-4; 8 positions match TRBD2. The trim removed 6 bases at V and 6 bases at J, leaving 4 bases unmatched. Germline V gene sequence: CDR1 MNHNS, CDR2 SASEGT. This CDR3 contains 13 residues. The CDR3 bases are TGTGCCAGCAGCTCCGGGACTAGAAACATTCAGTACTTC. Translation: CASSSGTRNIQYF.

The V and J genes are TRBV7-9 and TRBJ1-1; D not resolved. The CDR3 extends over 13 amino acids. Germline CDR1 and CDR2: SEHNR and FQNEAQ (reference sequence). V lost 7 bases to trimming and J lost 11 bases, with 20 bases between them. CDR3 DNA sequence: TGTGCCAGCACCATCGCAGGTTGGCCCCGGGCTTTCTTT. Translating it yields CASTIAGWPRAFF.

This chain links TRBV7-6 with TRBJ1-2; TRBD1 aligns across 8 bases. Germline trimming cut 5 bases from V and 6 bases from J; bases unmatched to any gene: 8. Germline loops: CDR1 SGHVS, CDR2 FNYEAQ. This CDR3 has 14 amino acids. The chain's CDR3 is CASSRGAGGDGYTF. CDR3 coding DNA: TGTGCCAGCAGCAGGGGCGCAGGGGGCGATGGCTACACCTTC.

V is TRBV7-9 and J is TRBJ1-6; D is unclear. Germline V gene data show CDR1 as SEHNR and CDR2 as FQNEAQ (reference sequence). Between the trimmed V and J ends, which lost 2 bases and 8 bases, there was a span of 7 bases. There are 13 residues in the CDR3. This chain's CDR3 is CASSLFQDSPLHF. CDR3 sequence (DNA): TGTGCCAGCAGCTTATTCCAGGATTCACCCCTCCACTTT. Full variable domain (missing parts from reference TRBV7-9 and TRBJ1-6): DTGVSQNPRHKITKRGQNVTFRCDPISEHNRLYWYRQTLGQGPEFLTYFQNEAQLEKSRLLSDRFSAERPKGSFSTLEIQRTEQGDSAMYLCASSLFQDSPLHFGNGTRLTVT.

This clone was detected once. CDR3 residues: CASTGWFRSSGALGNQPQHF. The CDR3 DNA follows: TGTGCCAGTACCGGCTGGTTTCGTTCGTCAGGAGCCTTGGGCAATCAGCCCCAGCATTTT. The chain links TRBV19 to TRBJ1-5, with D unclear. V was pared by 7 bases and J by 2 bases, with 30 bases between. CDR1 is LNHDA, CDR2 SQIVND, per germline (reference sequence). The CDR3 runs 20 residues.

The CDR3 coding sequence is TGTGCCAGCAGAACCCGGGTCGCGAGCAATCAGCCCCAGCATTTT. It is translated as CASRTRVASNQPQHF. The chain uses TRBV27 and TRBJ1-5; D is unresolved. The germline CDR1 and CDR2 sequences are MNHEY and SMNVEV (reference sequence). The CDR3 sequence is 15 residues long. Trimming took 6 bases from V and 1 from J, leaving 13 bases between them.

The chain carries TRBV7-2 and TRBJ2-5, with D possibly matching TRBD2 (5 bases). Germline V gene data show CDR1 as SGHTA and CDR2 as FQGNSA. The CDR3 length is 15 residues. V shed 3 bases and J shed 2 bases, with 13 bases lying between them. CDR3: CASSFLASEQETQYF. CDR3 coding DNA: TGTGCCAGCAGCTTCTTAGCGAGCGAGCAAGAGACCCAGTACTTC.

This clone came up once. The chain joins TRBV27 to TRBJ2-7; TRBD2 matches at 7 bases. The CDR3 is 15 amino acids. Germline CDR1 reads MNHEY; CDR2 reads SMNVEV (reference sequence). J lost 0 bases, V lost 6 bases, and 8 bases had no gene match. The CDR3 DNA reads TGTGCCAGCAGGGACCTAGCGGCGGGCTCCTACGAGCAGTACTTC. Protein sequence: CASRDLAAGSYEQYF.

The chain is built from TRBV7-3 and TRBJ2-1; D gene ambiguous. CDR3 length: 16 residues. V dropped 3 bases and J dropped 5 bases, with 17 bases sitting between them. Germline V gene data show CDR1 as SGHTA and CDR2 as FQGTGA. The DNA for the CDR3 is TGTGCCAGCAGCTTGGCGCGTGGATTGAGTAACAATGAGCAGTTCTTC. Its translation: CASSLARGLSNNEQFF. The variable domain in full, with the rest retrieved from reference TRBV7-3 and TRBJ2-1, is GAGVSQTPSNKVTEKGKYVELRCDPISGHTALYWYRQSLGQGPEFLIYFQGTGAADDSGLPNDRFFAVRPEGSVSTLKIQRTERGDSAVYLCASSLARGLSNNEQFFGPGTRLTVL.